This T cell receptor beta chain was observed in a study of beta chain features in type 1 diabetes. At the level of the study: All samples combined gave about 100 million sorted cells for examination.

The whole isolated RNA underwent reverse transcription, so sequencing captured expressed TCRB transcripts. TCRdb keeps only in-frame clones here, not all; method: immunoSEQ multiplex PCR. The top ten clones hold approximately 2.2% of a sample with approximately 160,000 clones, approximately 9.9% of them seen once. One heparinised draw of blood, averaging roughly 120 mL, came from each donor. CD4+ naive, central memory, regulatory and stem cell-like memory subsets were isolated by sorting on CD45RO/CCR7/CD25/CD127/CD95/CD27. This receptor was identified in a woman aged 18-29 years in good health. The sample was central memory CD4+ T cells from blood.

CDR3 DNA sequence: TGTGCCAGCAGCTCCCTAGGGGGAGGGTGGACCTTC. It specifies CASSSLGGGWTF. The J gene is TRBJ1-2, the V gene TRBV5-6; D perhaps matches TRBD1 (6 bases). Trimming shortened V by 3 bases and J by 14 bases, and 17 bases separated the two germline ends. The CDR3 is 12 amino acids. Germline CDR1 SGHDT, CDR2 YYEEEE.